A single sample is the source of the 7 T cell receptor beta chains below, sequenced in a study of long-term antiretroviral therapy in people with HIV. The authors ran the immunoSEQ assay, v3.0, at survey level. The assay was immunoSEQ multiplex PCR, and TCRdb's table has in-frame clones only and misses some. Counted here are approximately 25,000 clones, 65% to 90% occurring once; the ten biggest clones make up roughly 2.4%. This specimen was unsorted PBMCs, taken 3 years after starting antiretroviral therapy. All receptors come from a man aged 50 to 59 with HIV.

This clone was found a few times. The CDR3 region has the DNA TGTGCCAGCAGCTTATACGGGCGGGGGGGCCCTGTGAATGAGCAGTTCTTC. Encoded protein: CASSLYGRGGPVNEQFF. The V gene is TRBV7-3, the J gene TRBJ2-1; 9 bases match TRBD2. Germline CDR1 SGHTA, CDR2 FQGTGA. CDR3 length: 17 amino acids. The V segment lost 2 bases and the J segment 7 bases; nucleotides outside the gene matches: 12.

The chain recombines TRBV19 with TRBJ1-4; D possibly corresponds to TRBD1 (6 bases). V was trimmed by 7 bases and J by 2 bases, leaving 17 bases between them. Germline V gives CDR1 LNHDA, CDR2 SQIVND (reference sequence). There are 16 residues in the CDR3. The CDR3 here is CASMGWTGATNEKLFF. CDR3 coding DNA: TGTGCCAGTATGGGGTGGACGGGGGCGACTAATGAAAAACTGTTTTTT. The full variable domain, rest sourced from reference TRBV19 and TRBJ1-4, is DGGITQSPKYLFRKEGQNVTLSCEQNLNHDAMYWYRQDPGQGLRLIYYSQIVNDFQKGDIAEGYSVSREKKESFPLTVTSAQKNPTAFYLCASMGWTGATNEKLFFGSGTQLSVL.

The gene calls are TRBV19 and TRBJ1-5, with TRBD1 matching over 12 bases. CDR3 length: 14 residues. Germline V gene sequence: CDR1 LNHDA, CDR2 SQIVND (reference sequence). V trimming: 9 bases; J trimming: 7 bases; junction bases outside the gene matches: 7. CDR3 bases: TGTGCCAGCACGGGACAGGGGGCCCAGCAGCCCCAGCATTTT. Its protein product is CASTGQGAQQPQHF.

V usage is TRBV29-1 and J usage is TRBJ2-2; TRBD1 matches 8 bases. V shed 7 bases, J shed 4 bases, and the junction held 8 bases outside the gene matches. The CDR3 is 14 amino acids. Germline assignment: CDR1 SQVTM and CDR2 ANQGSEA. The DNA of the CDR3 is TGCAGCGGAACTGGGACAGGCCCCACCGGGGAGCTGTTTTTT. Amino acids: CSGTGTGPTGELFF.

This clone was seen only once. The chain joins TRBV18 to TRBJ1-6; D perhaps matches TRBD1 (5 bases). V dropped 3 bases and J dropped 7 bases, with 13 bases sitting between them. Germline CDR1 and CDR2: KGHSH and LQKENI. The CDR3 is 15 residues long. For the CDR3, the DNA is TGTGCCAGCTCACCGAGACAGTCCTCGAATTCACCCCTCCACTTT. This codes for CASSPRQSSNSPLHF. The full variable domain, completed using reference TRBV18 and TRBJ1-6, is NAGVMQNPRHLVRRRGQEARLRCSPMKGHSHVYWYRQLPEEGLKFMVYLQKENIIDESGMPKERFSAEFPKEGPSILRIQQVVRGDSAAYFCASSPRQSSNSPLHFGNGTRLTVT.

This clone occurred once. The rearrangement links TRBV6-5 to TRBJ1-5, with D possibly being TRBD1 (5 bases). Trimming cost V 2 bases and J 4 bases, with 9 bases left between them. CDR1 MNHEY and CDR2 SVGAGI come from the germline V gene. The CDR3 covers 14 residues. DNA for the CDR3: TGTGCCAGCAGTTACGGCGGGGGTAATCAGCCCCAGCATTTT. Protein sequence: CASSYGGGNQPQHF.

The genes are TRBV27 and TRBJ1-3; D is unclear. Germline V gene data show CDR1 as MNHEY and CDR2 as SMNVEV (reference sequence). The CDR3 has 14 amino acids. V was pared by 5 bases and J by 4 bases, with 12 bases between. The CDR3 sequence is CASSPSVVGNTIYF. CDR3 nucleotide sequence: TGTGCCAGCAGTCCCAGCGTGGTAGGAAACACCATATATTTT.